A single sample gave rise to the 5 T cell receptor beta chains below, sequenced in a study of T cell responses to AZD1222 COVID-19 vaccine. Libraries were prepared by immunoSEQ multiplex PCR; TCRdb keeps only in-frame clonotypes and omits some of them. The repertoire holds under 150,000 clones, with around 90% as singletons. Sequenced here: peripheral blood, sampled on day 0 of AZD1222 vaccination. These receptors were taken from an adult in good health.

The chain has TRBV7-2 and TRBJ2-1, with 7 bases lining up with TRBD2. This CDR3 is built from 14 residues. The trim removed 3 bases at V and 6 bases at J, leaving 5 bases unmatched. Germline V gene data show CDR1 as SGHTA and CDR2 as FQGNSA. The CDR3 region has the DNA TGTGCCAGCAGCTTCGGACTAGATCGCAATGAGCAGTTCTTC. Protein product: CASSFGLDRNEQFF.

The genes are TRBV10-3 and TRBJ2-4, with D hard to call. V lost 4 bases, J lost 2 bases, and 18 bases lay in between. The CDR3 covers 17 residues. Germline V lookup: CDR1 ENHRY, CDR2 SYGVKD. The CDR3 sequence is CAISGELGLGSKNIQYF. The CDR3 region has the DNA TGTGCCATCAGTGGAGAGCTAGGGTTGGGGTCCAAAAACATTCAGTACTTC.

The rearrangement joins TRBV19 to TRBJ1-2; no firm D call. Germline lookup yields CDR1 LNHDA and CDR2 SQIVND (reference sequence). The V end lost 0 bases, the J end lost 2 bases, and 10 bases lay between the germline ends. The CDR3 length is 15 residues. The CDR3 is CASSIEGRLNYGYTF. CDR3 in DNA: TGTGCCAGTAGTATAGAGGGGAGGCTGAACTATGGCTACACCTTC.

The V and J genes are TRBV7-2 and TRBJ1-1, with TRBD1 as a possible D gene (5 bases). Germline V lookup: CDR1 SGHTA, CDR2 FQGNSA. Trimming left V 2 bases short and J 3 bases short, with 7 bases between. CDR3 length equals 13 residues. CDR3: CASSLMGDTEAFF. CDR3 sequence (DNA): TGTGCCAGCAGCTTAATGGGGGACACTGAAGCTTTCTTT.

The chain employs TRBV5-6 and TRBJ1-1; the D is unclear. The ends were cut back, 3 bases at V and 7 bases at J, with 10 bases in the middle. CDR1 is SGHDT and CDR2 is YYEEEE in the germline V gene. The CDR3 contains 12 residues. The CDR3 is CASSSFGNEAFF. Written as DNA, the CDR3 is TGTGCCAGCAGCTCTTTTGGGAATGAAGCTTTCTTT.